This T cell receptor (beta chain) was observed in a study of CD8+ T cells in alopecia areata. Study results and limitations: On tofacitinib, scalp and blood still held many of the expanded lesional clones.

The junction had 6 bases not matched to a gene; V was cut back by 8 bases and J by 1 base. CDR1 is SGHAT and CDR2 is FQNNGV in the germline V gene. This CDR3 spans 14 amino acids. Indicated treatment: oral pan-JAK inhibitor, 5-10 mg twice daily. Both CD4+ and CD8+ T cells were separated by sorting PBMCs. cDNA serving as the sequencing template came from extracted, reverse transcribed RNA. Assay used: immunoSEQ multiplex PCR; TCRdb lists only in-frame clones, some missing. The sample holds under 250,000 clones; less than 75% are singletons and the top ten take roughly 1.5%. This clone showed up just a few times. Antigen unknown.

This sample comprised CD4+ T cells sorted from blood, obtained at week 4, from a patient treated with tofacitinib. This clonotype originated in a human donor with alopecia areata. The chain recombines TRBV11-2 with TRBJ2-3; 7 nucleotides align to TRBD1. This CDR3 is CASRTGQGTDTQYF. For the CDR3, the DNA is TGTGCCAGCCGTACCGGACAGGGCACAGATACGCAGTATTTT.